One and the same sample provided the 30 T cell receptor beta chains below, sequenced in a study of somatic mutations in cytotoxic T cells in rheumatoid arthritis. Assay used: immunoSEQ multiplex PCR; TCRdb lists only in-frame clones, some missing. Of under 20,000 clones listed, 75% to 90% are singletons. The sequenced sample consisted of CD8+ T cells sorted from blood. The source is an adult with rheumatoid arthritis.

The V and J genes are TRBV4-1 and TRBJ2-1; TRBD1 agrees at 11 bases. V lost 5 bases to trimming and J lost 6 bases; unmatched junction nucleotides: 6. The CDR3 is 15 residues long. From germline, CDR1 is MGHRA and CDR2 YSYEKL. For the CDR3, the DNA is TGCGCCAGCAGCTCGGGGACAGGGGGTTTCAATGAGCAGTTCTTC. This encodes CASSSGTGGFNEQFF.

This sequence joins TRBV15 and TRBJ2-1, with TRBD2 as a possible D gene (6 bases). This CDR3 is built from 12 residues. V dropped 6 bases and J dropped 7 bases, with 10 bases sitting between them. Germline CDR1 is LNHNV and CDR2 is YYDKDF (reference sequence). The CDR3 nucleotides are TGTGCCACCAGGGGGACTGTAAATGAGCAGTTCTTC. Translating it yields CATRGTVNEQFF.

The table lists this clone with a few counts. The chain uses TRBV10-1 and TRBJ2-7, with TRBD1 matching 7 bases. Trimming removed 4 bases from V and 2 bases from J; junction bases left unmatched: 8. CDR1 is WNHNN and CDR2 is SYGVQD in the germline V gene (reference sequence). This CDR3 is 15 amino acids long. CDR3 DNA: TGCGCCAGCAGTGGCCCGGGACAGTCCCCCTACGAGCAGTACTTC. As protein: CASSGPGQSPYEQYF.

The chain couples TRBV6-5 to TRBJ2-7; either TRBD1 or TRBD2 may supply D (5 bases each). Germline CDR1 reads MNHEY; CDR2 reads SVGAGI. Trimming took off 5 bases at V and 6 bases at J, with 17 bases between the two ends. The CDR3 consists of 14 residues. The CDR3 loop is CASSGGKTGGEQYF. In DNA, the CDR3 is TGTGCCAGCAGTGGGGGAAAGACTGGGGGCGAGCAGTACTTC.

This clone occurred a few times. V is TRBV9 and J is TRBJ1-1; tentatively, D is TRBD1 (5 bases). The germline V and J ends were trimmed by 0 bases and 3 bases, with 12 bases remaining between them. CDR1 is SGDLS and CDR2 is YYNGEE in the germline V gene. This CDR3 comprises 15 residues. CDR3 coding DNA: TGTGCCAGCAGCGTAGACGGGGCGGCCCACACTGAAGCTTTCTTT. It encodes CASSVDGAAHTEAFF.

In this sample, this clone turned up a few times. The chain links TRBV2 to TRBJ1-1; D unresolved. The CDR3 loop spans 13 amino acids. Germline CDR1 reads SNHLY; CDR2 reads FYNNEI. Deletions cut 7 bases from V and 4 bases from J, with 13 bases between. Here the CDR3 reads CASTLEWSTEAFF. The CDR3 DNA reads as TGTGCCAGCACCCTCGAGTGGAGCACTGAAGCTTTCTTT.

The V gene is TRBV6-1, the J gene TRBJ1-2, with D maybe TRBD1 (6 bases). CDR3 length: 13 residues. Germline V gene data show CDR1 as MNHNS and CDR2 as SASEGT. Deletions cut 2 bases from V and 7 bases from J, with 11 bases between. The CDR3 loop reads CASSEWQGPGYTF. The CDR3 region has the DNA TGTGCCAGCAGTGAATGGCAGGGGCCTGGCTACACCTTC.

This sequence joins TRBV7-8 and TRBJ1-5; D not certain. V was pared by 5 bases and J by 4 bases, with 24 bases between. The germline CDR1 and CDR2 sequences are SGHVS and FQNEAQ. The CDR3 totals 18 residues. The CDR3 coding sequence is TGTGCCAGCAGCCCGGCGCTGATTGGTGGCGACCGAAATCAGCCCCAGCATTTT. This encodes CASSPALIGGDRNQPQHF. The full variable domain, with the rest looked up from reference TRBV7-8 and TRBJ1-5, is GAGVSQSPRYKVAKRGQDVALRCDPISGHVSLFWYQQALGQGPEFLTYFQNEAQLDKSGLPSDRFFAERPEGSVSTLKIQRTQQEDSAVYLCASSPALIGGDRNQPQHFGDGTRLSIL.

This sequence joins TRBV5-1 and TRBJ2-1; no clear D. Germline V CDR1 and CDR2: SGHRS, YFSETQ. This CDR3 comprises 13 residues. Trimming shortened V by 0 bases and J by 2 bases, and 3 bases separated the two germline ends. The CDR3 DNA reads as TGCGCCAGCAGCTTGGGGCCCTACAATGAGCAGTTCTTC. Its protein product is CASSLGPYNEQFF.

This clone was picked up a small number of times. CDR3 nucleotide sequence: TGTGCCAGCAGTTGGGGTGTGGGCACTGAAGCTTTCTTT. Protein sequence: CASSWGVGTEAFF. The rearrangement links TRBV5-4 to TRBJ1-1; D gene ambiguous. The CDR3 consists of 13 residues. Trimming pared 5 bases from V and 4 bases from J, leaving 12 bases between. Germline CDR1 reads SGHNT; CDR2 reads YYREEE (reference sequence).

This clone has only one observation. This chain connects TRBV5-1 to TRBJ1-1; the match to TRBD1 covers 9 bases. V shed 4 bases and J 1 base; nucleotides not matched to a gene: 11. The CDR3 sequence is 17 residues long. Germline V CDR1 and CDR2: SGHRS, YFSETQ. The CDR3 protein is CASSPGTGTVGNTEAFF. The CDR3 DNA follows: TGCGCCAGCAGCCCCGGGACAGGGACTGTTGGGAACACTGAAGCTTTCTTT.

This chain uses TRBV7-9 with TRBJ2-7; 9 bases align to TRBD1. This CDR3 has 17 residues. Trimming removed 3 bases from V and 2 bases from J; junction bases left unmatched: 11. The germline CDR1 and CDR2 sequences are SEHNR and FQNEAQ (reference sequence). The CDR3 nucleotides read TGTGCCAGCAGCTTGGAAAGCACGGACAGGGGCCCCTACGAGCAGTACTTC. Protein product: CASSLESTDRGPYEQYF.

This chain links TRBV9 with TRBJ2-5; 10 bases map to TRBD2. Looked up from germline, CDR1 is SGDLS and CDR2 is YYNGEE. The CDR3 has 15 residues. Unmatched junction bases numbered 8, after V lost 4 bases and J lost 5 bases. CDR3 coding DNA: TGTGCCAGCAGCCTAAGCGGGACTAGCGATGAGACCCAGTACTTC. Amino acid sequence: CASSLSGTSDETQYF.

The rearrangement uses TRBV7-9 and TRBJ2-1; TRBD1 or TRBD2 may be the D gene (5 bases each). The V gene's germline CDR1 is SEHNR and CDR2 FQNEAQ (reference sequence). The ends were cut back, 7 bases at V and 8 bases at J, with 12 bases in the middle. The CDR3 consists of 12 residues. The DNA of the CDR3 is TGTGCCAGCATCCTTCGAGGGGATGAGCAGTTCTTC. It encodes CASILRGDEQFF.

This chain links TRBV7-9 with TRBJ2-3, with 10 bases fitting TRBD2. This CDR3 contains 16 residues. CDR1 is SEHNR and CDR2 is FQNEAQ in the germline V gene (reference sequence). Germline trimming cut 6 bases from V and 4 bases from J; bases unmatched to any gene: 10. DNA for the CDR3: TGTGCCAGCAGTCAAGATCCGGGACTAGCGTCAGATACGCAGTATTTT. Its protein product is CASSQDPGLASDTQYF.

The rearrangement uses TRBV5-6 and TRBJ2-5; TRBD1 agrees at 9 bases. Germline V gene data show CDR1 as SGHDT and CDR2 as YYEEEE. CDR3 size: 15 residues. J lost 5 bases, V lost 4 bases, and 9 bases had no gene match. In nucleotides, the CDR3 is TGTGCCAGCAGCCCTACCACAGGGGGCCATGAGACCCAGTACTTC. Its protein product is CASSPTTGGHETQYF.

A word on this clone: A junction boundary mismatches the germline segment, possibly from a read error. V gene TRBV11-3 combines with J gene TRBJ1-2, with D possibly matching TRBD1 (6 bases). CDR3 length: 13 residues. CDR1 is SGHNT, CDR2 YENEEA, per germline. CDR3 coding DNA: TGTGCCAGCAGCTTGAGGGGGGCCCGCCAGCTCGCCTTC. It yields the protein CASSLRGARQLAF.

The gene calls are TRBV7-3 and TRBJ2-2; no clear D gene. V lost 5 bases and J 0 bases, leaving 1 base between the germline ends. The germline gives CDR1 SGHTA, CDR2 FQGTGA. The CDR3 runs to 12 residues. The CDR3 region has the DNA TGTGCCAGCAGCACGAACACCGGGGAGCTGTTTTTT. Its protein is CASSTNTGELFF.

V usage is TRBV10-2 and J usage is TRBJ2-7; 10 nucleotides line up with TRBD1. J was trimmed by 7 bases and V by 8 bases; bases with no gene match: 14. Germline lookup yields CDR1 WSHSY and CDR2 SAAADI. There are 15 residues in the CDR3. The CDR3 DNA reads TGCGCCAGCCTTGAGGGGACAGGGGCTGTGGAAGAGCAGTACTTC. Protein product: CASLEGTGAVEEQYF.

The genes are TRBV19 and TRBJ2-3, with 9 positions matching TRBD2. This CDR3 has 15 residues. Germline CDR1 is LNHDA and CDR2 is SQIVND (reference sequence). Germline trimming cut 4 bases from V and 2 bases from J; bases unmatched to any gene: 4. For the CDR3, the DNA is TGTGCCAGTAGTAACAGCGGGGGGATCACAGATACGCAGTATTTT. Protein product: CASSNSGGITDTQYF.

The chain is built from TRBV19 and TRBJ2-4; tentatively, D is TRBD2 (5 bases). Trimming removed 7 bases at V and 0 bases at J, with 7 bases between. Germline V gene lookup returns CDR1 LNHDA and CDR2 SQIVND (reference sequence). The CDR3 runs to 13 residues. This chain's CDR3 is CASIGVAKNIQYF. Here the CDR3 DNA reads TGTGCCAGTATCGGGGTAGCCAAAAACATTCAGTACTTC.

The chain has TRBV4-1 and TRBJ1-1; TRBD1 matches 8 bases. CDR1 MGHRA and CDR2 YSYEKL come from the germline V gene. V gave up 4 bases and J gave up 4 bases; unmatched junction bases: 5. The CDR3 runs 14 residues. This chain's CDR3 is CASSPDRVATEAFF. In DNA form, the CDR3 reads TGCGCCAGCAGCCCGGACAGGGTGGCCACTGAAGCTTTCTTT.

The rearrangement links TRBV6-5 to TRBJ2-7; 8 bases are shared with TRBD1. Germline CDR1 is MNHEY and CDR2 is SVGAGI. The junction had 4 bases not matched to a gene; V was cut back by 2 bases and J by 4 bases. The CDR3 runs 14 residues. In nucleotides, the CDR3 is TGTGCCAGCAGTTACGGGCAGGGGGCTTACGAGCAGTACTTC. It yields the protein CASSYGQGAYEQYF.

V and J are TRBV2 and TRBJ2-7; D might be TRBD1 or TRBD2, each matching 6 bases. Trimming took 4 bases from V and 0 from J, leaving 16 bases between them. CDR1 is SNHLY and CDR2 is FYNNEI in the germline V gene. This CDR3 contains 16 residues. The CDR3 loop reads CASSAIGGSLSYEQYF. The CDR3 region has the DNA TGTGCCAGCAGTGCTATCGGGGGCTCCCTCTCCTACGAGCAGTACTTC.

The V gene is TRBV28, the J gene TRBJ2-7, with a possible D match to TRBD2 (6 bases). V was shortened by 5 bases and J by 5 bases, with 10 bases between the two germline ends. This CDR3 spans 12 amino acids. Germline values: CDR1 MDHEN, CDR2 SYDVKM. The CDR3 sequence: CASSLPGDEQYF. CDR3 nucleotides: TGTGCCAGCAGTCTTCCGGGGGACGAGCAGTACTTC.

The V and J genes are TRBV9 and TRBJ2-1; no reliable D call. Germline V gene lookup returns CDR1 SGDLS and CDR2 YYNGEE. The length of the CDR3 is 15 residues. The V end lost 2 bases, the J end lost 5 bases, and 14 bases lay between the germline ends. The CDR3 reads CASSVWAVPHNEQFF. The CDR3 nucleotides are TGTGCCAGCAGCGTTTGGGCAGTCCCGCACAATGAGCAGTTCTTC.

The V gene is TRBV7-9, the J gene TRBJ1-2; 8 bases fit TRBD1. The germline CDR1 and CDR2 sequences are SEHNR and FQNEAQ (reference sequence). With 1 base clipped from V and 1 base from J, the junction kept 14 bases outside the gene matches. This CDR3 comprises 19 residues. CDR3 loop: CASSLVGQVPKPRNYGYTF. CDR3 DNA: TGTGCCAGCAGCTTAGTGGGACAGGTTCCTAAACCTCGTAACTATGGCTACACCTTC.

This chain links TRBV27 with TRBJ2-7; tentative D call: TRBD2 (6 bases). This CDR3 spans 15 amino acids. Germline assignment: CDR1 MNHEY and CDR2 SMNVEV (reference sequence). Trimming took 4 bases from V and 5 from J, leaving 18 bases between them. The CDR3 here is CASSSPGVPLHEQYF. CDR3 nucleotide sequence: TGTGCCAGCAGTTCCCCGGGGGTCCCCCTCCACGAGCAGTACTTC.

The rearrangement links TRBV5-8 to TRBJ2-5; D remains ambiguous. TRBJ2-7 explains the end of the DNA better; the J call may be wrong. Germline V gene lookup returns CDR1 SGHTS and CDR2 YDEGEE. The CDR3 covers 14 residues. The DNA for the CDR3 is TGTGCCAGCAGCTTGGCCGAAGGGCCCCACGAGCAGTACTTC. Translation gives CASSLAEGPHEQYF.

This chain joins TRBV18 and TRBJ1-2, with D hard to call. V shed 0 bases and J shed 4 bases, with 9 bases lying between them. From germline, CDR1 is KGHSH and CDR2 LQKENI. This CDR3 is built from 14 residues. This CDR3 reads CASSPPGTAYGYTF. CDR3 DNA sequence: TGTGCCAGCTCACCACCCGGAACGGCCTATGGCTACACCTTC.